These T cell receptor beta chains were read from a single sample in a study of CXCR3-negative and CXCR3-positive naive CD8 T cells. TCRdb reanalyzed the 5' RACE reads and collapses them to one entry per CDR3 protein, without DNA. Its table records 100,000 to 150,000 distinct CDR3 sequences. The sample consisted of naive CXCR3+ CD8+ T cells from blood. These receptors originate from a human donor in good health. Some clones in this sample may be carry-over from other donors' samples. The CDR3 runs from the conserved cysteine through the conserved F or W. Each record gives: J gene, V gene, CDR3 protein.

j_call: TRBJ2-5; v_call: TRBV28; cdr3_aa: CASSPFIAGVEETQYF
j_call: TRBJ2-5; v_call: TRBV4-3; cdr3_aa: CASSQYRDRGRETQYF
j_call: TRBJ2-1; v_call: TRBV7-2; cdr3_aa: CASSLVHSSYNEQFF
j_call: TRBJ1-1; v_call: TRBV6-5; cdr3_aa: CASTPLPDTEAFF
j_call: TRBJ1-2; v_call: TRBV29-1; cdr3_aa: CSVEDIPSDSYNNYGYTF
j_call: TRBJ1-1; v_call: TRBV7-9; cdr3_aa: CASSLGWGQNTEAFF
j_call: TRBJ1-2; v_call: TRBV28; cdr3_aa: CASSESGGGHYGYTF
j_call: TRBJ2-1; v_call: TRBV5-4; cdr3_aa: CASSWGQGSDNEQFF
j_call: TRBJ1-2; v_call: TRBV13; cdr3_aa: CASSLGVGRSFGYTF
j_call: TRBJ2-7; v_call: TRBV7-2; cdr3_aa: CASSFVSRGGPSYEQYF
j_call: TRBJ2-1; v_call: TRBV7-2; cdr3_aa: CASSLIASSYNEQFF
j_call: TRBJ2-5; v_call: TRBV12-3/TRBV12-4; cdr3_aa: CASSFAGETQYF
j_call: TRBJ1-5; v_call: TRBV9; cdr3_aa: CASSVDPGGNQPQHF
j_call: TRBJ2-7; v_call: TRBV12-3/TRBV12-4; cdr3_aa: CASRFGGGYEQYF
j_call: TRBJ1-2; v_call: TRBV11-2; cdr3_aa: CASSLDPGGAFGYTF
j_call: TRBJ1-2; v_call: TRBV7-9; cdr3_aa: CASSLAREDYGYTF
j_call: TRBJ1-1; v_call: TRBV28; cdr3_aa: CASSMATPGHQWGAFF
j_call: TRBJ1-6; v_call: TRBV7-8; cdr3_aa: CASSIYKNSNSPLHF